A single sample gave rise to the 9 T cell receptor beta chains below, sequenced in a study of T cells in Graves' hyperthyroidism and ophthalmopathy. The CDR3 regions of TCR beta were amplified from RNA transcripts. TCR CDR3 underwent first-round RT-PCR with the HTBI primer set. TCRdb re-analysed the multiplex PCR reads in MiXCR, keeping a single row per CDR3 protein. The data hold more than 300,000 distinct CDR3 sequences, with about 14% observed a single time. Sequenced sample: blood. Receptor source: a young woman with Graves' ophthalmopathy.

This clonotype has a handful of counts. The CDR3 loop is CASSPSGQGDYEQYF. The CDR3 DNA reads as TGTGCCAGCAGCCCGTCCGGACAGGGAGATTACGAGCAGTACTTC. V usage is TRBV30 and J usage is TRBJ2-7; 8 bases are a match to TRBD1. Germline-derived CDR1 and CDR2 are GTSNPN and SVGIG (reference sequence). CDR3 length: 15 amino acids. Unmatched junction bases numbered 16, after V lost 8 bases and J lost 4 bases.

This clonotype was found many times. This chain uses TRBV20-1 with TRBJ1-1; a possible D gene is TRBD1 (5 bases). The CDR3 runs 14 residues. Germline CDR1 and CDR2: DFQATT and SNEGSKA (reference sequence). The V end lost 6 bases, the J end lost 6 bases, and 20 bases lay between the germline ends. The CDR3 nucleotides are TGCAGTGCCCAAGGCCGGGGGGGAGGACCTGAAGCTTTCTTT. Its protein product is CSAQGRGGGPEAFF.

This clonotype was recorded many times. The chain uses TRBV12-3 or TRBV12-4 and TRBJ1-5; D remains ambiguous. V lost 6 bases to trimming and J lost 4 bases, with 16 bases between them. The CDR3 spans 15 residues. The CDR3 protein is CASRGGLGWNQPQHF. The CDR3 coding sequence is TGTGCCAGCAGGGGAGGGTTGGGGTGGAATCAGCCCCAGCATTTT.

V is TRBV5-6 and J is TRBJ2-4, with 11 bases matching TRBD2. The CDR3 totals 17 residues. CDR1 and CDR2 from the germline V gene are SGHDT and YYEEEE. The V gene end was trimmed by 1 base and the J gene end by 4 bases; junction bases not matched to a gene: 7. CDR3 bases: TGTGCCAGCAGCTTGAAACTAGCGGGGGTCATAAAAAACATTCAGTACTTC. This gives the protein CASSLKLAGVIKNIQYF.

This clonotype has only a few counts. The CDR3 reads CASRRGALTISNYGYTF. In DNA form, the CDR3 reads TGTGCCAGCAGGAGGGGGGCTCTTACAATATCTAACTATGGCTACACCTTC. V is TRBV27 and J is TRBJ1-2, with D possibly being TRBD1 (6 bases). Germline values: CDR1 MNHEY, CDR2 SMNVEV (reference sequence). CDR3 length: 17 residues. V gave up 6 bases and J gave up 0 bases, with 20 bases separating them.

This clonotype was seen at least ten times. This chain uses TRBV20-1 with TRBJ1-2; the D gene is possibly TRBD1 (5 bases). V was pared by 3 bases and J by 4 bases, with 9 bases between. Germline V gene sequence: CDR1 DFQATT, CDR2 SNEGSKA (reference sequence). The CDR3 runs to 12 residues. CDR3 loop: CSARSGTYGYTF. The CDR3 DNA is TGCAGTGCTAGGTCAGGGACCTATGGCTACACCTTC.

The chain links TRBV12-3 or TRBV12-4 to TRBJ2-2; 8 bases align to TRBD1. This CDR3 has 16 amino acids. The V gene end was trimmed by 7 bases and the J gene end by 5 bases; junction bases not matched to a gene: 12. This chain's CDR3 is CASTPTGTGRTGELFF. In nucleotides, the CDR3 is TGTGCCAGCACCCCTACCGGGACAGGCCGAACCGGGGAGCTGTTTTTT.

The chain carries TRBV28 and TRBJ1-4; maybe TRBD1 (6 bases). CDR1 and CDR2 (germline): MDHEN, SYDVKM. Trimming stripped 5 bases from V and 1 base from J, with 17 bases between. The CDR3 covers 17 residues. The CDR3 is CASSQPRTALTNEKLFF. CDR3 DNA sequence: TGTGCCAGCAGTCAACCCCGGACAGCACTAACTAATGAAAAACTGTTTTTT.

This clonotype has only a few counts. The chain has TRBV7-6 and TRBJ2-3, with 15 bases matching TRBD2. Looked up from germline, CDR1 is SGHVS and CDR2 is FNYEAQ. Germline trimming cut 4 bases from V and 4 bases from J; bases unmatched to any gene: 9. The CDR3 is 18 residues long. The CDR3 DNA reads TGTGCCAGCAGCTCTACTGGACTAGCGGGGGGGCACCCAGATACGCAGTATTTT. It codes for CASSSTGLAGGHPDTQYF.